What follows are 5 T cell receptor beta chains derived from one specimen sequenced in a study of blood T cell repertoires in COVID-19. Data came from immunoSEQ multiplex PCR; TCRdb stores just in-frame clones and leaves some out. Found here are roughly 280,000 clones, roughly 83% of them singletons; the top ten hold over 4.5%. Sequences were obtained from peripheral blood. The receptors were gathered from a man aged 55 to 69 who had recovered from COVID-19.

This chain uses TRBV12-5 with TRBJ2-5; 10 bases align to TRBD2. Per germline, CDR1 LGHNT and CDR2 FRNRAP. The CDR3 loop spans 16 amino acids. Germline trimming cut 2 bases from V and 4 bases from J; bases unmatched to any gene: 7. The CDR3 coding sequence is TGTGCTAGTGGTTTGTCTAGCGGGAGTTGGGCAGAGACCCAGTACTTC. This sequence encodes CASGLSSGSWAETQYF.

The V call is TRBV6-5, the J call TRBJ1-1; D is unresolved. Germline V gives CDR1 MNHEY, CDR2 SVGAGI. Trimming shortened V by 5 bases and J by 3 bases, and 16 bases separated the two germline ends. The CDR3 is made up of 15 amino acids. The CDR3 coding sequence is TGTGCCAGCAGTCCCATGGTGGCAGGCCACACTGAAGCTTTCTTT. Translated, it gives CASSPMVAGHTEAFF.

This clone was seen a few times. The CDR3 reads CASSEFGTGNYGYTF. For the CDR3, the DNA is TGTGCCAGCAGTGAATTCGGGACAGGCAACTATGGCTACACCTTC. The chain carries TRBV6-1 and TRBJ1-2, with 8 positions matching TRBD1. This CDR3 region has 15 residues. Trimming cost V 2 bases and J 2 bases; bases outside gene matches: 4. Germline V gene sequence: CDR1 MNHNS, CDR2 SASEGT.

In DNA, the CDR3 is TGTGCCATCAGTGACGGGGTCCAAGAGACCCAGTACTTC. It specifies CAISDGVQETQYF. The chain joins TRBV10-3 to TRBJ2-5; the D gene is possibly TRBD2 (5 bases). Germline V gene data show CDR1 as ENHRY and CDR2 as SYGVKD. V was trimmed by 3 bases and J by 1 base, leaving 6 bases between them. CDR3 length: 13 residues.

CDR3 region: CASSHGTGRAGANVLTF. The CDR3 nucleotides are TGTGCCAGCAGCCACGGGACAGGGCGAGCTGGGGCCAACGTCCTGACTTTC. The gene calls are TRBV7-3 and TRBJ2-6; 9 nucleotides agree with TRBD1. After removal of 5 bases from V and 2 bases from J, the junction contained 7 bases not matched to a gene. The germline gives CDR1 SGHTA, CDR2 FQGTGA. This CDR3 has 17 residues.